This TCR beta chain was documented in a study of spatial heterogeneity in lung cancer. The CDR3 runs 16 residues. Germline lookup yields CDR1 SGHTA and CDR2 FQGNSA. Losses at the gene ends were 0 bases for V and 5 bases for J; bases not matched to a gene: 6. TCRdb recomputed calls from the 5' RACE reads with MiXCR, one row per CDR3 protein. The sample records fewer than 25,000 distinct CDR3 sequences, 9% to 10% being singletons. The sample's time point: blood at routine non-recurrence follow-up after resection. Unsorted whole RNA of tumor, nontumor lung or frozen PBMC was sequenced. The clonotype originates from a male donor with early-stage non-small cell lung cancer. This sequence joins TRBV7-2 and TRBJ2-2, with 7 bases that match TRBD2. Specimen: PBMCs, collected at follow-up. The CDR3, as DNA: TGTGCCAGCAGCTTAGCCCAGGGAGGGTTAACCGGGGAGCTGTTTTTT. This encodes CASSLAQGGLTGELFF. Full variable domain (remainder filled in from reference TRBV7-2 and TRBJ2-2): GAGVSQSPSNKVTEKGKDVELRCDPISGHTALYWYRQSLGQGLEFLIYFQGNSAPDKSGLPSDRFSAERTGGSVSTLTIQRTQQEDSAVYLCASSLAQGGLTGELFFGEGSRLTVL.